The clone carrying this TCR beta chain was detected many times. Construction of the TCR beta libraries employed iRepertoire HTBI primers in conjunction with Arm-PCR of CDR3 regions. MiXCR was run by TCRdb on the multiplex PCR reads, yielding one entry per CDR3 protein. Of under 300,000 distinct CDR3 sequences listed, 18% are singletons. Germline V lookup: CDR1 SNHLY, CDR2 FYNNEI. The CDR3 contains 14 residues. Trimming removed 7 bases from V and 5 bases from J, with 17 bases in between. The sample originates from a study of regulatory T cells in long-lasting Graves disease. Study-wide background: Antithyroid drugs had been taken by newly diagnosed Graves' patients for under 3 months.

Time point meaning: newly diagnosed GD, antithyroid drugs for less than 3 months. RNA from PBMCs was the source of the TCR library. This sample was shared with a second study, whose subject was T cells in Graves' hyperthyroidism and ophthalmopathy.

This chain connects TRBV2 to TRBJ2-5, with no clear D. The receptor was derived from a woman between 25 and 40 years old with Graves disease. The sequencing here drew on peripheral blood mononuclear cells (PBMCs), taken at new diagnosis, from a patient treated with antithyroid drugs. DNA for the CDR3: TGTGCCAGCAACCCCGCGGTCCCGAGTGAGACCCAGTACTTC. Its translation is CASNPAVPSETQYF.